One sample yielded the 2 T cell receptor beta chains listed below, sequenced in a study of blood T cell repertoires in COVID-19. Data came from immunoSEQ multiplex PCR; TCRdb stores just in-frame clones and leaves some out. Here the sample spans about 310,000 clones, 87% being singletons. The sample consisted of peripheral blood. The receptors were gathered from a man in his fifties with active or convalescent COVID-19.

The rearrangement joins TRBV19 to TRBJ1-5; D uncertain. The germline V gene encodes CDR1 LNHDA and CDR2 SQIVND (reference sequence). The CDR3 consists of 11 residues. The chain's CDR3 is CGRVSNQPQHF. CDR3 nucleotides: TGTGGCCGCGTTAGCAATCAGCCCCAGCATTTT.

The chain has TRBV30 and TRBJ2-7; possible D gene TRBD1, 6 bases. The V gene's germline CDR1 is GTSNPN and CDR2 SVGIG (reference sequence). Trimming took 5 bases from V and 0 from J, leaving 8 bases between them. This CDR3 has 12 amino acids. The CDR3 DNA is TGTGCCTGGGGACAGTCCTCCTACGAGCAGTACTTC. This encodes CAWGQSSYEQYF.